The present TCR beta chain was sequenced within a study of CD8+CD57+ T cells in acquired aplastic anemia. General observations from the study: No significant patient-versus-control difference appeared in CD8+ Simpson's diversity.

Investigators profiled TCR beta VDJ and CDR3 from genomic DNA template. TCRdb independently ran MiXCR on the reads; one entry per CDR3 protein. In the table there are roughly 180,000 distinct CDR3 sequences, around 63% of which are singletons. This clonotype occurred once. Its target is unknown. CDR1 and CDR2 (germline): DFQATT, SNEGSKA (reference sequence). J was trimmed by 6 bases and V by 4 bases; bases with no gene match: 8. This CDR3 is 14 amino acids long. CD8+CD57+ cell expansion had been shown by flow cytometry in patients chosen for sequencing. All patients were therapy-naive when blood was sampled.

This clonotype was obtained from a human donor with aplastic anemia. Sequencing input: sorted CD4+, CD8+, or CD8+CD57+ T cells (not recorded which) from PBMCs. The V and J genes are TRBV20-1 and TRBJ2-7, with 11 bases matching TRBD2. The CDR3 bases are TGCAGTGCTAAGGCGGGTAGCGGGAGGGGCGAGCAGTACTTC. Protein sequence: CSAKAGSGRGEQYF.